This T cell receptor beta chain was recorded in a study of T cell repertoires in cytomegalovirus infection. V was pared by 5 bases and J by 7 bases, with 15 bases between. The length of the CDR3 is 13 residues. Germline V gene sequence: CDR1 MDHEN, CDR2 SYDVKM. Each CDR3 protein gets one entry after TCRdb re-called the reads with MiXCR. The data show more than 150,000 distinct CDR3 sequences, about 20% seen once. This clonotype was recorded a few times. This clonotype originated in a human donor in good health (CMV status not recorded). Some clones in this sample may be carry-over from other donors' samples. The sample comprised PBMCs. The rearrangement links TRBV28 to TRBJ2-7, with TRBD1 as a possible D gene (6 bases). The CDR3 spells CASSRLQGYEQYF. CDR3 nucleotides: TGTGCCAGCAGTCGGTTACAGGGTTATGAGCAGTACTTC.